A selection of T cell receptor beta chains follows, all from one sample in a study of vaccination and CD4 T cells after COVID-19. The antigens these receptors bind are not known. TCRdb processed the PCR reads anew with MiXCR; each CDR3 protein has one entry. The sample includes approximately 9,500 distinct CDR3 sequences, about 35% of them seen just once. Sequencing was carried out using CD4+ T cells from blood, cultured in vitro. The receptors shown here come from a human donor in good health. CDR3s include the opening cysteine and the closing phenylalanine or tryptophan. The order of the fields is V gene, J gene, D gene, clone size, CDR3 protein, CDR3 DNA. D genes are given only for firm matches. Rows give clone size only sometimes, using once, few, many, or a class for an expanded clone.

>TRBV20-1|TRBJ2-5|.|.
CSAYSGSGETQYF
TGCAGTGCCTATTCGGGGTCGGGAGAGACCCAGTACTTC
>TRBV20-1|TRBJ1-4|TRBD1|.
CSARRQGNEKLFF
TGCAGTGCTCGAAGACAGGGGAATGAAAAACTGTTTTTT
>TRBV2|TRBJ2-7|.|.
CASSDNRDSYEQYF
TGTGCCAGCAGTGACAACAGGGACTCCTACGAGCAGTACTTC
>TRBV27|TRBJ2-7|.|few
CATNYEQYF
TGTGCCACCAATTACGAGCAGTACTTC
>TRBV15|TRBJ1-2|.|medium-sized
CATSRRLGRGDYGYTF
TGTGCCACCAGCAGACGCCTAGGGCGGGGGGACTATGGCTACACCTTC
>TRBV20-1|TRBJ1-1|TRBD1|.
CSARDSPTGTGNTEAFF
TGCAGTGCTAGAGACTCCCCTACCGGGACAGGGAACACTGAAGCTTTCTTT
>TRBV30|TRBJ2-7|.|.
CAWRDHTSSPYEQYF
TGTGCCTGGAGGGACCATACTAGCAGCCCCTACGAGCAGTACTTC
>TRBV6-1|TRBJ2-1|TRBD1|.
CASRLTGTAPAEQFF
TGTGCCAGCAGACTCACCGGGACAGCCCCTGCTGAGCAGTTCTTC
>TRBV6-2/TRBV6-3|TRBJ2-1|TRBD2|.
CASSELAGTYNEQFF
TGTGCCAGCAGTGAACTAGCGGGGACCTACAATGAGCAGTTCTTC
>TRBV19|TRBJ1-5|TRBD1|few
CASSPQGGNQPQHF
TGTGCCAGTAGCCCACAGGGGGGGAATCAGCCCCAGCATTTT
>TRBV20-1|TRBJ2-2|TRBD1|few
CSANRGTGELFF
TGCAGTGCTAACAGGGGCACCGGGGAGCTGTTTTTT
>TRBV20-1|TRBJ1-3|.|few
CSASGGGGNTIYF
TGCAGTGCTTCCGGTGGAGGTGGAAACACCATATATTTT
>TRBV20-1|TRBJ1-6|.|few
CSATPQRGGGHNSPLHF
TGCAGTGCTACCCCTCAAAGGGGCGGAGGCCATAATTCACCCCTCCACTTT
>TRBV19|TRBJ2-7|TRBD2|.
CASSIDLRGLAGREQYF
TGTGCCAGTAGTATAGATCTAAGGGGACTAGCGGGACGGGAGCAGTACTTC
>TRBV4-2|TRBJ2-5|TRBD2|.
CASSQGTSGREETQYF
TGTGCCAGCAGCCAAGGGACTAGCGGGAGGGAAGAGACCCAGTACTTC
>TRBV7-2|TRBJ1-3|.|.
CASSLGPYTIYF
TGTGCCAGCAGCTTAGGCCCCTACACCATATATTTT
>TRBV30|TRBJ1-2|.|.
CAWSRSSHFYGYTF
TGTGCCTGGAGTAGGTCGAGTCACTTCTATGGCTACACCTTC
>TRBV6-1|TRBJ2-3|.|large
CASGGSDTQYF
TGTGCCAGCGGGGGATCTGATACGCAGTATTTT
>TRBV28|TRBJ1-5|TRBD1|few
CASSVWDSERGNQPQHF
TGTGCCAGCAGTGTCTGGGACAGTGAGAGAGGCAATCAGCCCCAGCATTTT
>TRBV30|TRBJ2-7|.|.
CAWSGTDSYEQYF
TGTGCCTGGAGTGGGACAGATTCCTACGAGCAGTACTTC
>TRBV7-9|TRBJ1-4|.|.
CASSLAAGYDEKLFF
TGTGCCAGCAGCTTAGCGGCAGGGTACGATGAAAAACTGTTTTTT
>TRBV11-2|TRBJ2-7|TRBD2|.
CASSFGLAGSYEQYF
TGTGCCAGCAGCTTTGGACTAGCGGGTTCCTACGAGCAGTACTTC
>TRBV28|TRBJ2-5|.|.
CASSLMLRRGWETQYF
TGTGCCAGCAGTTTAATGCTCCGACGGGGTTGGGAGACCCAGTACTTC
>TRBV10-3|TRBJ1-1|.|.
CAISESEISNTEAFF
TGTGCCATCAGTGAGTCGGAGATCTCGAACACTGAAGCTTTCTTT
>TRBV9|TRBJ2-3|.|.
CASSARGVADTQYF
TGTGCCAGCAGCGCCCGAGGTGTTGCAGATACGCAGTATTTT
>TRBV11-1|TRBJ1-1|.|.
CASSSRWLNTEAFF
TGTGCCAGCAGCTCCCGTTGGCTGAACACTGAAGCTTTCTTT
>TRBV6-2/TRBV6-3|TRBJ2-7|TRBD2|few
CARYDSGSLYEQYF
TGTGCCAGGTATGATAGCGGGTCTCTTTACGAGCAGTACTTC
>TRBV19|TRBJ1-2|.|.
CASSISTANYGYTF
TGTGCCAGTAGTATATCTACAGCTAACTATGGCTACACCTTC
>TRBV20-1|TRBJ1-1|TRBD1|few
CSAPPPTGSLTEAFF
TGCAGTGCTCCTCCCCCGACAGGGAGCTTGACTGAAGCTTTCTTT
>TRBV9|TRBJ1-2|TRBD1|.
CASSAPGTGIYGYTF
TGTGCCAGCAGCGCGCCCGGGACAGGGATCTATGGCTACACCTTC
>TRBV20-1|TRBJ1-2|.|.
CSASRTGNYGYTF
TGCAGTGCAAGCCGGACGGGGAACTATGGCTACACCTTC
>TRBV5-1|TRBJ2-3|.|once
CASTPGLFTDTQYF
TGCGCCAGCACCCCGGGACTTTTCACAGATACGCAGTATTTT
>TRBV10-3|TRBJ2-3|TRBD2|.
CAIGKWASGNTDTQYF
TGTGCCATCGGGAAGTGGGCTAGCGGGAACACAGATACGCAGTATTTT
>TRBV7-2|TRBJ2-7|TRBD2|.
CASSSAGGLLEQYF
TGTGCCAGCAGCTCAGCGGGAGGGCTCCTCGAGCAGTACTTC
>TRBV7-9|TRBJ2-5|.|.
CASSPGWETQYF
TGTGCCAGCAGCCCCGGGTGGGAGACCCAGTACTTC
>TRBV10-2|TRBJ2-1|TRBD1|.
CASSEVGQGAYNEQFF
TGCGCCAGCAGTGAGGTGGGACAGGGGGCTTATAATGAGCAGTTCTTC
>TRBV7-2|TRBJ2-7|TRBD1|.
CASSSDRPRYEQYF
TGTGCCAGCAGCTCGGACAGGCCTAGGTACGAGCAGTACTTC
>TRBV6-5|TRBJ2-7|.|few
CASSYRGRGYEQYF
TGTGCCAGCAGTTACAGGGGCCGGGGCTACGAGCAGTACTTC
>TRBV27|TRBJ1-1|.|few
CASSLPGDTEAFF
TGTGCCAGCAGTTTACCAGGGGACACTGAAGCTTTCTTT
>TRBV28|TRBJ1-2|TRBD1|few
CASSTGGDGYTF
TGTGCCAGCAGTACAGGGGGCGATGGCTACACCTTC
>TRBV4-1|TRBJ1-1|.|.
CASSPKEGGTEAFF
TGCGCCAGCAGCCCGAAGGAGGGTGGAACTGAAGCTTTCTTT
>TRBV7-8|TRBJ2-3|TRBD1|.
CASNRQGAPADTQYF
TGTGCCAGCAACAGACAGGGGGCGCCGGCAGATACGCAGTATTTT
>TRBV27|TRBJ2-7|TRBD1|few
CASSLRQGQDEQYF
TGTGCCAGCAGTTTAAGACAGGGGCAGGACGAGCAGTACTTC
>TRBV21-1|TRBJ2-5|.|medium-sized
CASSDRDSQETQYF
TGTGCCAGCAGCGACAGGGACAGCCAAGAGACCCAGTACTTC
>TRBV10-3|TRBJ1-2|TRBD1|.
CAISQRGQGVGYGYTF
TGTGCCATCAGTCAAAGAGGACAGGGGGTAGGCTATGGCTACACCTTC
>TRBV11-2|TRBJ2-7|TRBD1|.
CASSLADRGLYYEQYF
TGTGCCAGCAGCTTGGCGGACAGGGGGCTTTACTACGAGCAGTACTTC
>TRBV18|TRBJ2-3|.|.
CASSPVDTQYF
TGTGCCAGCTCACCGGTGGATACGCAGTATTTT
>TRBV20-1|TRBJ2-7|TRBD2|.
CSAEGVAGTNYEQYF
TGCAGTGCTGAGGGAGTAGCGGGAACAAACTACGAGCAGTACTTC
>TRBV19|TRBJ1-2|.|few
CASLTGGGYTF
TGTGCCAGTCTGACAGGCGGGGGCTACACCTTC
>TRBV20-1|TRBJ2-7|.|.
CSARADYEQYF
TGCAGTGCTAGGGCGGACTACGAGCAGTACTTC